This is a list of T cell receptor beta chains from one sample in a study of blood T cell repertoires in COVID-19. TCRdb keeps only in-frame clones here, not all; method: immunoSEQ multiplex PCR. The table has just over 300,000 clones, more than 75% seen once. Sample: PBMCs or T cells enriched from blood (not recorded which). These TCRs come from a young man who had recovered from COVID-19. Both conserved end residues are part of each CDR3. Fields, in order: D gene, V gene, J gene, clone size, CDR3 protein, CDR3 DNA. D genes are given only for firm matches. Not all rows give a size; the values are once, few, many and, for expanded clones, a class.

-,TRBV9,TRBJ2-7,-,CASSVGSETYEQYF,TGTGCCAGCAGCGTAGGTTCGGAGACCTACGAGCAGTACTTC
TRBD1,TRBV15,TRBJ1-1,-,CATAGQLNTEAFF,TGTGCCACCGCGGGACAGCTGAACACTGAAGCTTTCTTT
-,TRBV28,TRBJ1-1,few,CASSETEEGEAFF,TGTGCCAGCAGTGAAACGGAGGAGGGTGAAGCTTTCTTT
-,TRBV28,TRBJ2-7,-,CASRRAGSYEQYF,TGTGCCAGCAGACGGGCGGGCTCCTACGAGCAGTACTTC
-,TRBV24-1,TRBJ1-1,-,CAAKQGDGPEAFF,TGTGCCGCGAAACAGGGAGATGGGCCTGAAGCTTTCTTT
-,TRBV6-5,TRBJ1-6,-,CASSRRGSPLHF,TGTGCCAGCAGTAGGCGGGGTTCACCCCTCCACTTT
TRBD1,TRBV27,TRBJ2-5,-,CASSPLTGVQETQYF,TGTGCCAGCAGTCCCCTTACAGGGGTACAAGAGACCCAGTACTTC
TRBD2,TRBV7-2,TRBJ2-5,-,CASSLHRASGTFQETQYF,TGTGCCAGCAGCTTACATCGGGCTAGCGGGACCTTCCAAGAGACCCAGTACTTC
-,TRBV7-8,TRBJ2-1,-,CASSLSGDNEQFF,TGTGCCAGCAGCTTATCAGGGGACAATGAGCAGTTCTTC
-,TRBV5-1,TRBJ1-2,-,CASSLESYGYTF,TGCGCCAGCAGCTTGGAGAGCTATGGCTACACCTTC
-,TRBV18,TRBJ1-1,-,CASSPPSPGISNTEAFF,TGTGCCAGCTCACCTCCCTCCCCAGGGATCTCGAACACTGAAGCTTTCTTT
-,TRBV5-4,TRBJ1-2,-,CASSFGGSGYTF,TGTGCCAGCAGCTTCGGGGGAAGCGGCTACACCTTC
-,TRBV5-8,TRBJ2-3,once,CASSLVAGSTDTQYF,TGTGCCAGCAGCTTGGTGGCAGGCAGCACAGATACGCAGTATTTT
-,TRBV15,TRBJ1-2,-,CATSRGSMVGGYGYTF,TGTGCCACCAGCAGAGGGTCAATGGTCGGTGGCTATGGCTACACCTTC
TRBD1,TRBV5-6,TRBJ1-2,-,CASSDVGRGHYGYTF,TGTGCCAGCAGCGACGTTGGCAGGGGGCACTATGGCTACACCTTC
TRBD1,TRBV24-1,TRBJ2-1,once,CATSEYPGQGRNEQFF,TGTGCCACCAGTGAATACCCGGGACAGGGTAGGAATGAGCAGTTCTTC
TRBD1,TRBV27,TRBJ2-7,once,CASSIRRQGQGFEQYF,TGTGCCAGCAGTATCCGAAGACAGGGACAGGGATTCGAGCAGTACTTC
-,TRBV30,TRBJ1-2,-,CAWRLGWGTDYGYTF,TGTGCCTGGAGATTGGGTTGGGGCACGGACTATGGCTACACCTTC
-,TRBV25-1,TRBJ2-7,-,CASRKQGLYEQYF,TGTGCCAGCAGAAAACAGGGTCTCTACGAGCAGTACTTC
TRBD2,TRBV6-5,TRBJ2-1,-,CASSYLTGGPTEQFF,TGTGCCAGCAGTTACCTAACGGGAGGGCCCACTGAGCAGTTCTTC
-,TRBV10-3,TRBJ1-1,-,CATQLGEPNTEAFF,TGTGCCACCCAACTAGGCGAGCCGAACACTGAAGCTTTCTTT